The 32 T cell receptor beta chains below come from one sample, sequenced in a study of T cell responses to AZD1222 COVID-19 vaccine. Data came from immunoSEQ multiplex PCR; TCRdb stores just in-frame clones and leaves some out. This sample carries 95,000 to 150,000 clones, approximately 94% of them seen once, and the ten largest clones take 5%. The source was peripheral blood, collected 28 days after the second AZD1222 dose. The source of these receptors is an adult who received the AZD1222 COVID-19 vaccine.

Only a few counts were recorded for this clone. The chain uses TRBV5-1 and TRBJ2-7; TRBD1 matches 12 bases. The CDR3 runs 16 residues. Germline CDR1 is SGHRS and CDR2 is YFSETQ. The junction had 5 bases not matched to a gene; V was cut back by 0 bases and J by 4 bases. This chain's CDR3 is CASSLVVGQGAYEQYF. CDR3 DNA sequence: TGCGCCAGCAGCTTGGTTGTGGGACAGGGGGCATACGAGCAGTACTTC.

As regards this clone: The junction departs from the called germline gene at one end, perhaps through a read error. This sequence joins TRBV19 and TRBJ1-5, with TRBD1 as a possible D gene (6 bases). Looked up from germline, CDR1 is LNHDA and CDR2 is SQIVND (reference sequence). The CDR3 extends over 12 amino acids. The CDR3 sequence is CASSTSGTIEDF. The DNA for the CDR3 is TGTGCCAGTAGTACTTCCGGGACAATTGAGGATTTT.

The V and J genes are TRBV27 and TRBJ1-2, with D perhaps matching TRBD1 (5 bases). CDR3 size: 14 residues. V was pared by 9 bases and J by 3 bases, with 17 bases between. Germline lookup yields CDR1 MNHEY and CDR2 SMNVEV (reference sequence). CDR3 nucleotides: TGTGCCAGTGCCCTCGGGGGGGTCGACTATGGCTACACCTTC. Translation: CASALGGVDYGYTF.

The V gene is TRBV15, the J gene TRBJ2-6, with 10 bases lining up with TRBD1. CDR3 size: 19 residues. The germline gives CDR1 LNHNV, CDR2 YYDKDF (reference sequence). V was pared by 0 bases and J by 1 base, with 6 bases of the junction left unmatched. The CDR3 sequence is CATSRDSGQGLSGANVLTF. The CDR3 DNA reads TGTGCCACCAGCAGAGATTCGGGACAGGGGTTGTCTGGGGCCAACGTCCTGACTTTC.

The genes are TRBV5-1 and TRBJ2-7; unclear D gene. This CDR3 region has 14 residues. V was cut by 1 base and J by 0 bases, with 8 bases left in between. CDR1 SGHRS and CDR2 YFSETQ come from the germline V gene. For the CDR3, the DNA is TGCGCCAGCAGCTTGCGTCCCCCCTCCTACGAGCAGTACTTC. It codes for CASSLRPPSYEQYF.

The J gene is TRBJ1-3, the V gene TRBV7-6, with TRBD1 matching 7 bases. Germline V gene data show CDR1 as SGHVS and CDR2 as FNYEAQ. This CDR3 is 15 amino acids long. J lost 4 bases, V lost 5 bases, and 8 bases had no gene match. CDR3 loop: CASSPGGLKGNTIYF. CDR3 bases: TGTGCCAGCAGCCCAGGGGGTTTAAAAGGAAACACCATATATTTT.

The chain joins TRBV7-9 to TRBJ1-2; a possible D gene is TRBD1 (6 bases). The CDR3 has 12 residues. V was clipped by 5 bases and J by 5 bases, with 9 bases between them. Germline V CDR1 and CDR2: SEHNR, FQNEAQ (reference sequence). CDR3 protein: CASSLGGYGYTF. The CDR3 DNA reads TGTGCCAGCAGCCTAGGGGGGTATGGCTACACCTTC.

This sequence joins TRBV6-2 or TRBV6-3 and TRBJ1-5, with unresolved D. V lost 3 bases and J lost 6, with 12 bases in between. The CDR3 is made up of 14 amino acids. Per the germline V gene, CDR1 is MNHEY and CDR2 is SVGEGT. The CDR3: CASSYLYESQPQHF. CDR3 nucleotides: TGTGCCAGCAGTTATTTATATGAGAGTCAGCCCCAGCATTTT.

V is TRBV6-2 or TRBV6-3 and J is TRBJ2-5, with 11 nucleotides matching TRBD2. From germline, CDR1 is MNHEY and CDR2 SVGEGT. CDR3 length equals 16 residues. With V trimmed by 0 bases and J by 2 bases, 2 bases remained unmatched. In DNA, the CDR3 is TGTGCCAGCAGTTACTCGAGACTAGCGGGGCAAGAGACCCAGTACTTC. Translated, it gives CASSYSRLAGQETQYF.

The CDR3 here is CASSFEVSNNYGYTF. Written as DNA, the CDR3 is TGTGCCAGCAGCTTTGAGGTATCCAATAACTATGGCTACACCTTC. This sequence joins TRBV7-9 and TRBJ1-2; D is unclear. V dropped 3 bases and J dropped 1 base, with 12 bases sitting between them. The germline V gene has CDR1 SEHNR and CDR2 FQNEAQ (reference sequence). The CDR3 has 15 amino acids.

The rearrangement links TRBV5-1 to TRBJ1-1, with a weak D call TRBD1 (5 bases). Trimming cost V 0 bases and J 5 bases, with 14 bases left between them. The CDR3 contains 15 residues. The germline V gene encodes CDR1 SGHRS and CDR2 YFSETQ. This chain's CDR3 is CASSLGRQGGTEAFF. The CDR3 DNA reads as TGCGCCAGCAGCTTGGGTCGGCAGGGTGGAACTGAAGCTTTCTTT.

J is TRBJ2-7 and V is TRBV5-5; D uncertain. The CDR3 covers 14 residues. Looked up from germline, CDR1 is SGHKS and CDR2 is YYEKEE (reference sequence). V lost 4 bases and J lost 5, with 16 bases in between. CDR3 in amino acids: CASSPLHGANEQYF. The DNA of the CDR3 is TGTGCCAGCAGCCCACTCCATGGCGCGAACGAGCAGTACTTC.

The chain links TRBV14 to TRBJ1-6; D possibly corresponds to TRBD1 (5 bases). Germline CDR1 and CDR2: SGHDN and FVKESK. V was pared by 0 bases and J by 8 bases, with 11 bases between. The CDR3 is made up of 15 amino acids. CDR3 loop: CASSQDSQGDSPLHF. The DNA for the CDR3 is TGTGCCAGCAGCCAAGACTCGCAGGGCGATTCACCCCTCCACTTT.

V usage is TRBV5-6 and J usage is TRBJ2-7; D may match TRBD1 or TRBD2 (5 bases each). The germline gives CDR1 SGHDT, CDR2 YYEEEE. There are 16 residues in the CDR3. The ends were cut back, 0 bases at V and 2 bases at J, with 15 bases in the middle. CDR3 in DNA: TGTGCCAGCAGCTTGGCGCCCGGGACGGCTACCTACGAGCAGTACTTC. It yields the protein CASSLAPGTATYEQYF.

The chain links TRBV19 to TRBJ1-6, with 9 bases lining up with TRBD1. Trimming took 5 bases from V and 10 from J; bases not matched to a gene: 9. Germline CDR1 reads LNHDA; CDR2 reads SQIVND (reference sequence). The CDR3 totals 15 residues. This chain's CDR3 is CASSFLDRGGSPLHF. CDR3 DNA: TGTGCCAGTAGTTTCCTGGACAGGGGAGGATCACCCCTCCACTTT.

This chain joins TRBV20-1 and TRBJ2-7; D not resolved. CDR1 is DFQATT, CDR2 SNEGSKA, per germline (reference sequence). V was cut by 4 bases and J by 7 bases, with 11 bases left in between. This CDR3 contains 11 residues. Here the CDR3 DNA reads TGCAGTGCTAATTCGTACGTGGAGCAGTACTTC. Translated: CSANSYVEQYF.

This clone occurred a few times. This chain joins TRBV19 and TRBJ2-7; D may correspond to TRBD1 or TRBD2 (5 bases each). The germline gives CDR1 LNHDA, CDR2 SQIVND (reference sequence). The CDR3 covers 13 residues. Trimming took 3 bases from V and 2 from J, leaving 8 bases between them. CDR3 in DNA: TGTGCCAGTAGTATCCGGGACCCCTACGAGCAGTACTTC. Amino acid sequence: CASSIRDPYEQYF.

The J gene is TRBJ1-1, the V gene TRBV19, with a weak D call TRBD1 (5 bases). Germline V lookup: CDR1 LNHDA, CDR2 SQIVND (reference sequence). V was cut by 7 bases and J by 1 base, with 7 bases left in between. There are 12 residues in the CDR3. This chain's CDR3 is CASNDRNTEAFF. CDR3 bases: TGTGCCAGTAATGACAGGAACACTGAAGCTTTCTTT. The variable domain in full, completed from reference TRBV19 and TRBJ1-1, reads DGGITQSPKYLFRKEGQNVTLSCEQNLNHDAMYWYRQDPGQGLRLIYYSQIVNDFQKGDIAEGYSVSREKKESFPLTVTSAQKNPTAFYLCASNDRNTEAFFGQGTRLTVV.

In DNA, the CDR3 is TGTGCCAGCAGCTTAGAGCGGTACGAGCAGTACTTC. This codes for CASSLERYEQYF. The chain combines TRBV7-9 with TRBJ2-7, with D perhaps matching TRBD2 (5 bases). CDR1 SEHNR and CDR2 FQNEAQ come from the germline V gene (reference sequence). This CDR3 has 12 amino acids. V was pared by 1 base and J by 4 bases, with 5 bases between.

The chain couples TRBV5-6 to TRBJ1-4; tentatively, D is TRBD1 (6 bases). Germline V gene lookup returns CDR1 SGHDT and CDR2 YYEEEE. The CDR3 covers 16 residues. The V and J ends lost 4 bases and 6 bases respectively, with 19 bases between them. For the CDR3, the DNA is TGTGCCAGCAGCGGCACACAGGGTCTTCTCTATGAAAAACTGTTTTTT. The encoded protein is CASSGTQGLLYEKLFF.

The chain employs TRBV5-6 and TRBJ2-3, with D maybe TRBD2 (7 bases). CDR3 length equals 16 residues. Germline CDR1 and CDR2: SGHDT and YYEEEE. The V end lost 4 bases, the J end lost 1 base, and 16 bases lay between the germline ends. The CDR3 DNA sequence: TGTGCCAGCAGCGGGAGGGGGGAGTATCGCACAGATACGCAGTATTTT. Its translation: CASSGRGEYRTDTQYF.

The chain carries TRBV18 and TRBJ1-5; 7 bases line up with TRBD1. Germline lookup yields CDR1 KGHSH and CDR2 LQKENI. CDR3 length: 14 amino acids. With 3 bases clipped from V and 9 bases from J, the junction kept 8 bases outside the gene matches. CDR3 residues: CASSPLDRNGPQHF. In DNA, the CDR3 is TGTGCCAGCTCACCCCTGGACAGGAATGGGCCCCAGCATTTT.

CDR3 nucleotide sequence: TGTGCCAGCAGCTTAGGGTTAGCGGGAGGAGAGACCCAGTACTTC. Translating it yields CASSLGLAGGETQYF. This sequence joins TRBV7-7 and TRBJ2-5, with 10 bases that match TRBD2. CDR3 length: 15 residues. Germline trimming cut 1 base from V and 4 bases from J; bases unmatched to any gene: 3. Germline V gene sequence: CDR1 SSHAT, CDR2 FNYEAQ (reference sequence).

CDR3 protein: CASSLRTGKYQPQHF. For the CDR3, the DNA is TGTGCCAGCAGTTTAAGGACAGGGAAGTATCAGCCCCAGCATTTT. The chain recombines TRBV28 with TRBJ1-5, with 8 nucleotides matching TRBD1. V dropped 2 bases and J dropped 5; count of bases not matched to a gene: 5. Germline CDR1 reads MDHEN; CDR2 reads SYDVKM. The CDR3 covers 15 residues.

J is TRBJ1-2 and V is TRBV6-5; D might be TRBD1 (5 bases). CDR1 is MNHEY, CDR2 SVGAGI, per germline. The CDR3 has 13 amino acids. The germline V and J ends were trimmed by 2 bases and 8 bases, with 12 bases remaining between them. CDR3 DNA sequence: TGTGCCAGCAGTTACGGGACGCAGTTGGGCTACACCTTC. Translation: CASSYGTQLGYTF.

The V gene is TRBV25-1, the J gene TRBJ2-7; D is ambiguous. Germline values: CDR1 MGHDK, CDR2 SYGVNS. Deletions cut 1 base from V and 2 bases from J, with 6 bases between. CDR3 length equals 13 residues. The CDR3 coding sequence is TGTGCCAGCAGTGAATCTGGAACCTACGAGCAGTACTTC. Its translation is CASSESGTYEQYF.

The chain is built from TRBV3-1 (or the pseudogene TRBV3-2) and TRBJ1-2, with TRBD1 matching over 8 bases. CDR1 and CDR2 from the germline V gene are LGHDT and YNNKEL (reference sequence). Losses at the gene ends were 3 bases for V and 5 bases for J; bases not matched to a gene: 5. The CDR3 has 14 amino acids. CDR3 sequence (DNA): TGTGCCAGCAGCCAGGGGACAGGACTTTATGGCTACACCTTC. Encoded protein: CASSQGTGLYGYTF.

The rearrangement joins TRBV7-6 to TRBJ2-7; 7 bases are shared with TRBD1. CDR3 length equals 18 residues. Trimming took 1 base from V and 0 from J; bases not matched to a gene: 12. Germline CDR1 is SGHVS and CDR2 is FNYEAQ. DNA of the CDR3: TGTGCCAGCAGCTTAGGTCTTTTTTTGGACAGGAACTCCTACGAGCAGTACTTC. As protein: CASSLGLFLDRNSYEQYF.

The rearrangement joins TRBV5-1 to TRBJ2-6; D remains ambiguous. Germline-derived CDR1 and CDR2 are SGHRS and YFSETQ. With 0 bases removed from V and 0 bases from J, the gap between germline ends came to 4 bases. This CDR3 is built from 15 residues. In DNA form, the CDR3 reads TGCGCCAGCAGCTTGGATGGCTCTGGGGCCAACGTCCTGACTTTC. This codes for CASSLDGSGANVLTF.

The chain carries TRBV5-1 and TRBJ1-2; possible D gene TRBD1, 5 bases. Deletions cut 0 bases from V and 12 bases from J, with 12 bases between. The CDR3 is made up of 12 amino acids. CDR1 and CDR2 (germline): SGHRS, YFSETQ. The CDR3: CASSLEAGPDTF. The CDR3, as DNA: TGCGCCAGCAGCTTGGAGGCAGGGCCTGACACCTTC.

The chain recombines TRBV25-1 with TRBJ1-6, with TRBD1 as a possible D gene (5 bases). The CDR3 runs 16 residues. Trimming stripped 1 base from V and 8 bases from J, with 15 bases between. Germline V CDR1 and CDR2: MGHDK, SYGVNS. CDR3 bases: TGTGCCAGCAGTGAATCTCACGGACAACCCTATTCACCCCTCCACTTT. Protein: CASSESHGQPYSPLHF.

This rearrangement joins TRBV3-1 (or the pseudogene TRBV3-2) to TRBJ2-2, with D hard to call. V lost 0 bases and J 4 bases, leaving 9 bases between the germline ends. Germline V gene data show CDR1 as LGHDT and CDR2 as YNNKEL (reference sequence). The CDR3 consists of 15 residues. For the CDR3, the DNA is TGTGCCAGCAGCCAAGAGGGGTCGGGCACCGGGGAGCTGTTTTTT. Translation gives CASSQEGSGTGELFF.